The T cell receptor beta chain described here comes from a study of T cell responses to AZD1222 COVID-19 vaccine. Study observations and caveats: Just a handful of AZD1222 recipients were seropositive at baseline.

This clone is medium-sized (0.01 to 0.1%) within its sample. Antigen unknown. The CDR3 runs to 13 residues. V dropped 9 bases and J dropped 0; count of bases not matched to a gene: 4. Germline V gives CDR1 SNHLY, CDR2 FYNNEI. Some clones are missing from TCRdb's copy, which holds only in-frame ones; the method was immunoSEQ multiplex PCR. The sample consists of about 150,000 clones, less than 90% of them appearing once. The chain has TRBV2 and TRBJ1-1, with 7 nucleotides matching TRBD1. Source: peripheral blood, taken on day 0 of MenACWY control vaccination. This TCR was recovered from an adult in good health. As DNA, the CDR3 is TGTGCCAGAACAGGGGACATGAACACTGAAGCTTTCTTT. Its protein product is CARTGDMNTEAFF.